The rows below give T cell receptor beta chains drawn from one sample of a study of blood T cells in healthy people across ages. TCRdb re-analysed the 5' RACE reads in MiXCR, keeping a single row per CDR3 protein. Here the sample spans about 970,000 distinct CDR3 sequences, about 53% being singletons. Sequenced material: blood. The receptors here all came from a woman aged 55 to 70 in good health. Both conserved end residues are part of each CDR3. The order of the fields is V gene, J gene, CDR3 length, CDR3 protein.

TRBV9,TRBJ2-7,15,CVSSVAGHGDYEQYF
TRBV9,TRBJ2-5,14,CASSVGFREETQYF
TRBV5-6,-,19,CVSSRPVTSVRSSYNEQYF
TRBV11-2,-,15,CASSWGIALPYEQYF
TRBV20-1,TRBJ1-2,20,CSARDLGGTSWTFYNYGYTF
TRBV3-1,TRBJ1-1,13,CASSLRQGGEAFF
TRBV2,TRBJ2-6,18,CASSERQIVGAGANVLTF
TRBV11-2,TRBJ2-7,15,CASSLDAGRIYEQYF
TRBV6-2/TRBV6-3,TRBJ2-7,14,CATHAPGGSYEQYF
TRBV6-5,TRBJ1-1,11,CASKGQAEAFF
TRBV7-6,TRBJ2-7,14,CASSFFPESYEQYF
TRBV19,TRBJ2-2,13,CASNPGRTAHLFF
TRBV7-9,TRBJ2-7,14,CASSLATMYDKQYF
TRBV15,TRBJ2-1,15,CATSRNQQGNNEQFF
TRBV6-5,TRBJ2-3,15,CASSPQQGIVDTQYF
TRBV20-1,TRBJ2-7,15,CSARDNRDLSYEQYF
TRBV10-3,TRBJ2-1,14,CAISPDTFSNEQFF
TRBV10-2,TRBJ2-7,14,CASSYSPSSYERYF
TRBV2,TRBJ2-1,14,CASSERTSVNEQFF
TRBV7-9,TRBJ2-7,16,CASSPSRPGAGGEQYF
TRBV3-1,TRBJ2-1,16,CASSRKAGGGNNEQFF
TRBV24-1,TRBJ2-2,18,CATSDATGTSGRAGELFF
TRBV29-1,TRBJ1-1,16,CSVEGGIYPPNTEAFF
TRBV29-1,TRBJ2-1,11,CSVRGGTGKFF
TRBV5-5,TRBJ2-3,16,CASSSGLAGARDTQYF
TRBV20-1,TRBJ1-1,12,CSARWGNTEAFF
TRBV10-3,TRBJ1-2,16,CAISEEGAGPNYGDTF
TRBV12-3/TRBV12-4,TRBJ2-7,16,CASSPAGQGSFYEQYF
TRBV20-1,TRBJ2-4,13,CSARDPGKNIQYF
TRBV28,TRBJ2-5,14,CASRPGLAGGEQYF
TRBV11-2,TRBJ2-1,17,CASSSRTSGASYNEQFF
TRBV14,TRBJ2-7,12,CASSHFRYEQYF
TRBV12-3/TRBV12-4,TRBJ1-1,14,CASRRAGGDTEAFF
TRBV20-1,TRBJ2-7,14,CSARDPARGGEQYF
TRBV27,TRBJ2-1,16,CASGVRGTSGYNEQFF
TRBV29-1,TRBJ2-5,14,CSARRGRAQETQYF
TRBV2,TRBJ2-2,14,CASSTRQVTGELFF
TRBV20-1,TRBJ2-1,14,CSEIDSRFYNEQFF
TRBV24-1,TRBJ2-1,14,CATSGTGGSNEQFF
TRBV6-2/TRBV6-3,TRBJ1-1,14,CASSLTGVITEAFF
TRBV7-9,TRBJ2-5,11,CASSKGNEQYF
TRBV25-1,TRBJ2-3,17,CASSEPAGGVGTDTQYF
TRBV7-3,TRBJ2-1,14,CASSFSGRAEEQFF
TRBV2,TRBJ1-5,15,CASSDMRGRNQPQHF